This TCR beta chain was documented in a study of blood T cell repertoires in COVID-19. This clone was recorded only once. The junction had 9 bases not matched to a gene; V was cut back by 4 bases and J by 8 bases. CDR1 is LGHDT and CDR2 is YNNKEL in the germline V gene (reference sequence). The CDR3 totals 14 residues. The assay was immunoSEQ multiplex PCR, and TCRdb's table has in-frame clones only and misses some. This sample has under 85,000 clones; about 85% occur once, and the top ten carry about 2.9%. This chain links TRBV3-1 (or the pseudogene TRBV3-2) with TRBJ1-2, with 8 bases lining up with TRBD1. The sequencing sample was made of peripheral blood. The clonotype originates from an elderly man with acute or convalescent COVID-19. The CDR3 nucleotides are TGTGCCAGCAGCCTGCTAACAGGGGGGGGAGGCTACACCTTC. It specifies CASSLLTGGGGYTF.